This TCR beta chain originates from a study of cytomegalovirus exposure and HLA in healthy donors. Study as a whole: Later, an analysis reported that the 120 or so validation repertoires had used the same platform as the 550 to 750 first-cohort repertoires. Study-level results: Using the classifier, cytomegalovirus status was reportedly diagnosed with high specificity and sensitivity. Testing in vitro showed a few CMV-associated chains specific for CMV antigens. There were 150 to 200 TCR beta chains listed as cytomegalovirus-associated.

Here immunoSEQ multiplex PCR was the method, and the copy in TCRdb shows in-frame clones only, minus some. The profile covers roughly 280,000 clones, with just over 85% appearing a single time and approximately 1% taken by the ten largest. A note on this clone: Its antigen is unidentified.

This sequence was found in a woman between 18 and 29 years old in good health and CMV-seronegative. Input material: PBMCs.

The CDR3 DNA sequence: TGTGCCAGCAGTGAATGGCAGGGGAATGAAAAACTGTTTTTT. Its protein product is CASSEWQGNEKLFF. V usage is TRBV2 and J usage is TRBJ1-4; TRBD1 might be the D (6 bases). Germline CDR1 SNHLY, CDR2 FYNNEI. The V end lost 2 bases, the J end lost 5 bases, and 9 bases lay between the germline ends. This CDR3 is 14 amino acids long.